This T cell receptor beta chain was sequenced during a study of T-cell reconstitution after alpha-beta-depleted transplantation in children. Overall study results and limits: One year post-transplant, T-cell counts and diversity were largely derived from T cells produced anew. Alpha-beta T cells present about two months after transplant were reported to originate from several hundred expanded graft clones.

V was shortened by 0 bases and J by 5 bases, with 13 bases between the two germline ends. Germline V gene data show CDR1 as LGHDT and CDR2 as YNNKEL (reference sequence). The CDR3 length is 16 residues. This clonotype has just a few counts. Its matching antigen is unknown. For TCRbeta, the library was prepared with unique molecular identifiers. MiXCR was run by TCRdb on the PCR reads, yielding one entry per CDR3 protein. The sample has about 98,000 distinct CDR3 sequences; about 25% are singletons. This sample comprised PBMCs, obtained before TCRalphabeta/CD19-depleted stem cell transplant. The rearrangement joins TRBV3-1 to TRBJ2-2; D remains unclear. The receptor's source is a boy aged 2 to 10 with acute lymphoblastic leukemia, due to receive a stem cell transplant. CDR3 DNA sequence: TGTGCCAGCAGCCAAGAAGACATCTACTTAACCGGGGAGCTGTTTTTT. It specifies CASSQEDIYLTGELFF.